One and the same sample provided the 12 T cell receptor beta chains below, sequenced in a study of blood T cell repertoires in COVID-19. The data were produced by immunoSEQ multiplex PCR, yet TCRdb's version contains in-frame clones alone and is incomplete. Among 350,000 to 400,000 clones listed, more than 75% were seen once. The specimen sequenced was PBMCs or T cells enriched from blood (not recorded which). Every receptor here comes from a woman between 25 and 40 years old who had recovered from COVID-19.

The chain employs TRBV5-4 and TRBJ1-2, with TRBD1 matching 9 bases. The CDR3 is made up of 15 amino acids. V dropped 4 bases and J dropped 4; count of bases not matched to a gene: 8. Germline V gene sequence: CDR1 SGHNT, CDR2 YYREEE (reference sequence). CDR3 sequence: CASSLWTGVGYGYTF. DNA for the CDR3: TGTGCCAGCAGCCTTTGGACAGGGGTGGGCTATGGCTACACCTTC.

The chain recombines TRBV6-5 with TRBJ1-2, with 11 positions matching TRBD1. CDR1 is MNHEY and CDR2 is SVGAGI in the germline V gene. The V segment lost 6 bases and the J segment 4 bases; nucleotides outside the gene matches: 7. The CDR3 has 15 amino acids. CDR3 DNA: TGTGCCAGCAGGCCCGCCGGGACAGGGGGCTATGGCTACACCTTC. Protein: CASRPAGTGGYGYTF.

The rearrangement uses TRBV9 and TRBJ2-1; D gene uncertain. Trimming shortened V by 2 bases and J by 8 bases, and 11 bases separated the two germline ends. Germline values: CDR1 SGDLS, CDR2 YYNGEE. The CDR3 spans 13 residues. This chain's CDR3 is CASSVYTMDEQFF. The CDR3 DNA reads TGTGCCAGCAGCGTCTACACTATGGATGAGCAGTTCTTC.

CDR3 residues: CASSRLTSGSRQETQYF. For the CDR3, the DNA is TGTGCCAGCAGCAGACTTACTAGCGGGAGCCGTCAAGAGACCCAGTACTTC. The chain links TRBV13 to TRBJ2-5, with 11 bases identical to TRBD2. Losses at the gene ends were 5 bases for V and 2 bases for J; bases not matched to a gene: 10. The CDR3 has 17 residues. CDR1 PRHDT and CDR2 FYEKMQ come from the germline V gene (reference sequence).

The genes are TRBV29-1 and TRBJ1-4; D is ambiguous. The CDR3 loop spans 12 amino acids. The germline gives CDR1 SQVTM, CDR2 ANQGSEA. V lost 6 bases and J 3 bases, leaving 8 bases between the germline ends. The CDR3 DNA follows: TGCAGCGTGCCAATAGCTAATGAAAAACTGTTTTTT. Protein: CSVPIANEKLFF. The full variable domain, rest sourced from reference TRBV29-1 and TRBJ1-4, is SAVISQKPSRDICQRGTSLTIQCQVDSQVTMMFWYRQQPGQSLTLIATANQGSEATYESGFVIDKFPISRPNLTFSTLTVSNMSPEDSSIYLCSVPIANEKLFFGSGTQLSVL.

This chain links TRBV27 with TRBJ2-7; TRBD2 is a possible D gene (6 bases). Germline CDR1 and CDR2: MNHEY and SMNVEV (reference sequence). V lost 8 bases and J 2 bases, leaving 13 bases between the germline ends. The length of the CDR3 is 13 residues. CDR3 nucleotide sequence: TGTGCCAGCGGCCTCGGGAGAACCTACGAGCAGTACTTC. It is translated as CASGLGRTYEQYF.

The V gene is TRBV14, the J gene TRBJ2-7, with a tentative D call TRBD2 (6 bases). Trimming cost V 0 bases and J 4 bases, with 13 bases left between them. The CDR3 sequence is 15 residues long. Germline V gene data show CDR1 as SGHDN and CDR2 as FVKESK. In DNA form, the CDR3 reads TGTGCCAGCAGCCAAGAAGTAGGGACTGAGTACGAGCAGTACTTC. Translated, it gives CASSQEVGTEYEQYF.

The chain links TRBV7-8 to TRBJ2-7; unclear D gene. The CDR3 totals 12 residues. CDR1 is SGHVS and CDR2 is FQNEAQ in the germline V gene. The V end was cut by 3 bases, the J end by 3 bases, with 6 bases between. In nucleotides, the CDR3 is TGTGCCAGCAGCTTCGCTAGCTACGAGCAGTACTTC. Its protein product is CASSFASYEQYF. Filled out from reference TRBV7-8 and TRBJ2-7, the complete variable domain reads GAGVSQSPRYKVAKRGQDVALRCDPISGHVSLFWYQQALGQGPEFLTYFQNEAQLDKSGLPSDRFFAERPEGSVSTLKIQRTQQEDSAVYLCASSFASYEQYFGPGTRLTVT.

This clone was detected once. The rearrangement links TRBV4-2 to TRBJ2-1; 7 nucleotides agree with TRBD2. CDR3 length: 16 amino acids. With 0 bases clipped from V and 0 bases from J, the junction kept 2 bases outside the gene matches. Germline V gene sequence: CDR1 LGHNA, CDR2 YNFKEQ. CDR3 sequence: CASSQDGGSSYNEQFF. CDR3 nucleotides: TGTGCCAGCAGCCAAGACGGCGGGAGCTCCTACAATGAGCAGTTCTTC.

Here the CDR3 DNA reads TGTGCCACCAGTGGAACAGGGCACAATCAGCCCCAGCATTTT. It codes for CATSGTGHNQPQHF. V gene TRBV24-1 combines with J gene TRBJ1-5; tentative D call: TRBD1 (6 bases). Germline V CDR1 and CDR2: KGHDR, SFDVKD. V was cut by 5 bases and J by 3 bases, with 10 bases left in between. The CDR3 covers 14 residues.

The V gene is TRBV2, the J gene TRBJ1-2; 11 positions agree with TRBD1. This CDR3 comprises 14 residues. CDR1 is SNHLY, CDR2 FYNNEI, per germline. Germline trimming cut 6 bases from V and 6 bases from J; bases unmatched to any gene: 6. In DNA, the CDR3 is TGTGCCAGCAGAACTGGACAGGGGGCTCATGGCTACACCTTC. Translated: CASRTGQGAHGYTF.

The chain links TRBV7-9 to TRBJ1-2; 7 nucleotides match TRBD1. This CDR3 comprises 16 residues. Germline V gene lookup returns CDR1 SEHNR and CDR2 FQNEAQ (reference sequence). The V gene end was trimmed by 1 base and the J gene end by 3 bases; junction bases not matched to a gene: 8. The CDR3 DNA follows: TGTGCCAGCAGCTTAGACGGGAGGGGGCGCGACTATGGCTACACCTTC. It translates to CASSLDGRGRDYGYTF.